This T cell receptor beta chain appears in the sequencing data of a study of blood T cells in healthy people across ages. Regarding this clonotype: Antigen: not known.

The authors ran a second PCR of about 7 to 12 cycles using a sample-barcoded 5' primer and a J-beta primer mix. TCRdb called the 5' RACE reads again in MiXCR, with one record for every CDR3 protein. The repertoire holds roughly 1.5 million distinct CDR3 sequences, with approximately 39% as singletons. Findings of the study overall: A conclusive naive versus antigen-experienced comparison was prevented by the unsorted PBMCs.

Each donor gave roughly 9.2 milliliters of peripheral blood. Total RNA was isolated from each sample in quantities of at least 5 micrograms. The sequencing sample was made of blood. The TCR originated in a woman aged 18-29 years in good health.

CDR3 nucleotides: TGTGCCAGCAGTCCAGGGACAGTACTATCTGGCTACACCTTC. Translating it yields CASSPGTVLSGYTF. The chain links TRBV6-5 to TRBJ1-2; 7 bases align to TRBD1. Germline-derived CDR1 and CDR2 are MNHEY and SVGAGI. The CDR3 has 14 amino acids. V was pared by 5 bases and J by 7 bases, with 10 bases of the junction left unmatched.